The rows below give T cell receptor beta chains drawn from one sample of a study of CD4+ T cells in melanoma. Clones were sequenced by immunoSEQ multiplex PCR, and TCRdb holds only the in-frame ones, with some missing. Of more than 13,000 clones in the sample, around four fifths were seen once. Sequenced: cells from a culture (not recorded whether cultured in vitro). These receptors were collected from a human donor with melanoma. CDR3s include the opening cysteine and the closing phenylalanine or tryptophan. Fields, in order: D gene, V gene, J gene, clone size, CDR3 protein, CDR3 DNA. D genes are given only for firm matches. Where a row states a size, it is once, few, many or the class of an expanded clone; other rows omit it.

TRBD1	TRBV5-6	TRBJ2-7	.	CASNSRTGNYEQYF	TGTGCCAGCAACTCCCGGACAGGGAACTACGAGCAGTACTTC
TRBD2	TRBV10-1	TRBJ2-3	.	CASSAGGAGADTQYF	TGCGCCAGCAGTGCCGGGGGGGCTGGGGCAGATACGCAGTATTTT
.	TRBV18	TRBJ1-5	.	CASSPGGAGNQPQHF	TGTGCCAGCTCACCAGGCGGAGCTGGCAATCAGCCCCAGCATTTT
.	TRBV7-7	TRBJ2-7	.	CASSPSTGRGYEQYF	TGTGCTAGCAGCCCCTCGACAGGCCGGGGATACGAGCAGTACTTC
.	TRBV30	TRBJ1-2	.	CAFATAPKRSNGYTF	TGTGCCTTTGCGACAGCACCCAAAAGATCAAATGGCTACACCTTC
.	TRBV7-3	TRBJ2-7	.	CASSLSMGAYEQYF	TGTGCCAGCAGCTTAAGTATGGGGGCCTACGAGCAGTACTTC
TRBD1	TRBV18	TRBJ2-7	.	CASSAGTGSAEQYF	TGTGCCAGCTCAGCCGGGACAGGCTCCGCCGAGCAGTACTTC
.	TRBV11-2	TRBJ1-3	.	CASSSRLSGNTIYF	TGTGCCAGCAGCTCTCGGCTCTCTGGAAACACCATATATTTT
.	TRBV9	TRBJ1-3	few	CASSASPSTGNTIYF	TGTGCCAGCAGCGCCAGCCCGAGTACTGGAAACACCATATATTTT
.	TRBV28	TRBJ2-3	.	CASSLLTDTQYF	TGTGCCAGCAGCTTACTCACAGATACGCAGTATTTT
.	TRBV5-1	TRBJ1-2	.	CASSLTTLSGGYTF	TGCGCCAGCAGCTTGACTACTCTATCAGGAGGCTACACCTTC
.	TRBV9	TRBJ1-1	.	CASTRAAGPGNTEAFF	TGTGCCAGCACAAGAGCCGCAGGTCCAGGGAACACTGAAGCTTTCTTT
.	TRBV5-3	TRBJ2-3	.	CARSLLLGDTQYF	TGTGCCAGAAGCTTGCTGCTTGGAGATACGCAGTATTTT
TRBD1	TRBV6-7	TRBJ1-5	.	CASSLQGALCQPQHF	TGTGCCAGCAGCCTACAGGGGGCGTTGTGTCAGCCCCAGCATTTT
.	TRBV2	TRBJ1-2	.	CASSESVVYGYTF	TGTGCCAGCAGTGAATCGGTGGTTTATGGCTACACCTTC
.	TRBV9	TRBJ1-3	.	CASSVGGGSGNTIYF	TGTGCCAGCAGCGTAGGCGGGGGGTCAGGAAACACCATATATTTT
.	TRBV19	TRBJ1-2	.	CASGMTGINGYTF	TGTGCCAGTGGAATGACAGGAATTAATGGCTACACCTTC
.	TRBV5-1	TRBJ2-3	.	CASSFGRATDTQYF	TGCGCCAGCAGCTTTGGGCGGGCCACAGATACGCAGTATTTT
.	TRBV7-3	TRBJ2-6	.	CASSSRASPGANVLTF	TGTGCCAGCAGCTCCAGGGCTTCCCCTGGGGCCAACGTCCTGACTTTC
.	TRBV29-1	TRBJ2-7	.	CSASSGGGEKYF	TGCAGCGCGAGCTCTGGAGGCGGAGAGAAGTACTTC
.	TRBV5-1	TRBJ2-2	.	CASSLSRSPGELFF	TGCGCCAGCAGCTTGTCAAGGAGTCCCGGGGAGCTGTTTTTT
TRBD1	TRBV4-1	TRBJ1-3	.	CASSQVPTGGPRNTIYF	TGCGCCAGCAGCCAAGTCCCGACAGGGGGCCCGAGAAACACCATATATTTT
.	TRBV29-1	TRBJ1-5	.	CSVQGRNQPQHF	TGCAGCGTTCAGGGACGCAATCAGCCCCAGCATTTT
TRBD1	TRBV6-1	TRBJ1-1	once	CASPQRTGGSEAFF	TGTGCCAGCCCCCAGAGGACAGGGGGCTCTGAAGCTTTCTTT
.	TRBV18	TRBJ1-1	once	CASSRGQHTEAFF	TGTGCCAGCTCACGTGGACAGCACACTGAAGCTTTCTTT
.	TRBV4-1	TRBJ2-7	.	CASSQPRSGLSSYEQYF	TGCGCCAGCAGCCAACCTCGAAGCGGGTTAAGCTCCTACGAGCAGTACTTC
.	TRBV9	TRBJ2-7	few	CASSVGGNSYEQYF	TGTGCCAGCAGCGTAGGGGGGAACTCCTACGAGCAGTACTTC
.	TRBV2	TRBJ1-2	.	CASSRVVYGYTF	TGTGCCAGCAGTAGAGTTGTCTATGGCTACACCTTC
.	TRBV6-4	TRBJ1-5	.	CASSDNKVRNQPQHF	TGTGCCAGCAGTGACAACAAAGTTCGCAATCAGCCCCAGCATTTT
TRBD1	TRBV18	TRBJ1-4	.	CASSPFPGQGALDEKLFF	TGTGCCAGCTCACCGTTTCCGGGACAGGGGGCTTTGGATGAAAAACTGTTTTTT
.	TRBV4-1	TRBJ2-2	.	CASKQGTFTGELFF	TGCGCCAGCAAACAGGGAACGTTCACCGGGGAGCTGTTTTTT
.	TRBV10-3	TRBJ2-6	.	CATGWQGGSGANVLTF	TGTGCCACAGGGTGGCAGGGGGGCTCTGGGGCCAACGTCCTGACTTTC
TRBD1	TRBV30	TRBJ1-1	.	CAWSVKPGQGNTEAFF	TGTGCCTGGAGTGTAAAACCGGGACAGGGAAACACTGAAGCTTTCTTT
TRBD1	TRBV12-5	TRBJ2-3	.	CASGLDDRDSDTQYF	TGTGCTAGTGGCCTAGACGACAGGGATTCAGATACGCAGTATTTT
TRBD1	TRBV29-1	TRBJ1-1	.	CSVETGQGWTEAFF	TGCAGCGTTGAAACGGGACAGGGTTGGACTGAAGCTTTCTTT
.	TRBV11-1	TRBJ2-6	.	CASRSSGANVLTF	TGTGCGAGCAGGAGCTCTGGGGCCAACGTCCTGACTTTC
.	TRBV7-2	TRBJ2-1	.	CASSLEAAKYVYEQFF	TGTGCCAGCAGCTTAGAAGCGGCCAAGTATGTCTATGAGCAGTTCTTC
.	TRBV10-2	TRBJ1-1	.	CASSEWRGVTEAFF	TGCGCCAGCAGTGAGTGGAGGGGGGTCACTGAAGCTTTCTTT
.	TRBV6-5	TRBJ1-3	.	CASRTIQRLNTIYF	TGTGCCAGCAGGACCATACAGCGTCTAAACACCATATATTTT
TRBD2	TRBV11-3	TRBJ2-3	once	CASSFSSGGVADTQYF	TGTGCCAGCAGCTTTTCGAGCGGGGGGGTTGCAGATACGCAGTATTTT
TRBD2	TRBV19	TRBJ2-2	.	CASSGGVVAGGNTGELFF	TGTGCCAGTAGCGGGGGAGTTGTCGCGGGGGGGAACACCGGGGAGCTGTTTTTT
.	TRBV10-2	TRBJ1-1	.	CASSESRRTSNTEAFF	TGCGCCAGCAGTGAGTCTCGGCGGACTTCGAACACTGAAGCTTTCTTT